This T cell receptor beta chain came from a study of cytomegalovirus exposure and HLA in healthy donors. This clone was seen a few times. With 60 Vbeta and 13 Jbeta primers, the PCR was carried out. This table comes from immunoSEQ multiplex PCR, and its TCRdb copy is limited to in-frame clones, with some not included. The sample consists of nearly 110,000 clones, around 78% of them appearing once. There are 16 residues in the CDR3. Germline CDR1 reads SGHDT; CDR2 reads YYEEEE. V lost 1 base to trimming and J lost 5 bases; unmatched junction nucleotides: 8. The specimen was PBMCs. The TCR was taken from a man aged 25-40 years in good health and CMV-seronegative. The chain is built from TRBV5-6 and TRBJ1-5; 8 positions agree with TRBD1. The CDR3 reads CASSLTTGELDQPQHF. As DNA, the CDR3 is TGTGCCAGCAGCTTGACGACAGGGGAGTTGGATCAGCCCCAGCATTTT. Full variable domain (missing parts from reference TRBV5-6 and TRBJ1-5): DAGVTQSPTHLIKTRGQQVTLRCSPKSGHDTVSWYQQALGQGPQFIFQYYEEEERQRGNFPDRFSGHQFPNYSSELNVNALLLGDSALYLCASSLTTGELDQPQHFGDGTRLSIL.